This entry features one T cell receptor beta chain sequence. From the RT-PCR reads, TCRdb called clonotypes with MiXCR, one entry per CDR3 protein. The table lists more than 600,000 distinct CDR3 sequences, 11% to 15% of them singletons, with about 3.9% in the top ten. Trimming stripped 0 bases from V and 3 bases from J, with 14 bases between. This CDR3 region has 15 residues. Germline V gene lookup returns CDR1 DFQATT and CDR2 SNEGSKA (reference sequence). V and J are TRBV20-1 and TRBJ1-1; a possible D gene is TRBD1 (6 bases). The receptor's source is a female donor in good health, serving as a healthy control. Specimen: memory CD4+ T cells from blood. CDR3 bases: TGCAGTGCTAGAGACCTAGGGGGGGGCGACACTGAAGCTTTCTTT. This gives the protein CSARDLGGGDTEAFF.